What follows describes a single TCR beta chain. Amplification used 60 Vbeta primers and 13 Jbeta primers. The assay was immunoSEQ multiplex PCR, and TCRdb's table has in-frame clones only and misses some. This table holds some 160,000 clones, about a tenth found once. The data are from a study of cytomegalovirus exposure and HLA in healthy donors. About the study: Out of 398 genotyped donors, about 84% belonged to the Caucasian-associated ancestry cluster.

The CDR3 loop spans 16 amino acids. CDR1 and CDR2 from the germline V gene are LNHDA and SQIVND (reference sequence). Trimming removed 6 bases from V and 6 bases from J; junction bases left unmatched: 11. Sequencing input: PBMCs. This sequence originates from a male donor in good health and CMV-seronegative. The chain links TRBV19 to TRBJ2-2; 9 bases agree with TRBD1. The CDR3 loop reads CASSPRGQGPAGELFF. The CDR3 bases are TGTGCCAGTAGCCCAAGAGGACAGGGGCCCGCCGGGGAGCTGTTTTTT.